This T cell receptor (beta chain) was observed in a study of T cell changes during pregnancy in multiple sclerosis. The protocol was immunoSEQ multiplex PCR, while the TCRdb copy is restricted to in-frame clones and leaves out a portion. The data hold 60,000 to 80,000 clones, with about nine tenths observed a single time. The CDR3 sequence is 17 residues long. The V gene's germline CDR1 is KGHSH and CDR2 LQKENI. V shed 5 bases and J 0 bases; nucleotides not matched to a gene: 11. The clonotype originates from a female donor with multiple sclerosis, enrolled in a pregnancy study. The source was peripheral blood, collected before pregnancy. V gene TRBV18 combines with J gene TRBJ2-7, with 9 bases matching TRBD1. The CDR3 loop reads CASSASGTGSLSYEQYF. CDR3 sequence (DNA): TGTGCCAGCTCAGCATCCGGGACAGGGTCTCTCTCCTACGAGCAGTACTTC.